This is a list of T cell receptor beta chains from one sample in a study of blood T cell repertoires in COVID-19. Profiling relied on immunoSEQ multiplex PCR, and the TCRdb table lists in-frame clones only, not all of them. The data contain roughly 200,000 clones, 85% of them singletons. Sequenced: peripheral blood. The receptor set was obtained from a person aged 65-85 years with COVID-19, enrolled during active disease. Both conserved end residues are part of each CDR3. A D gene is named only where the DNA matches it firmly. A row's size may be missing; if present it is once, few, many or a size class.

V	D	size	J	CDR3	DNA
TRBV6-5	TRBD1	.	TRBJ1-1	CASMRVQGAVTEAFF	TGTGCCAGCATGAGGGTCCAGGGGGCTGTCACTGAAGCTTTCTTT
TRBV7-9	.	.	TRBJ2-7	CASSLAPGIQYF	TGTGCCAGCAGCTTAGCGCCGGGGATCCAGTACTTC
TRBV6-2/TRBV6-3	TRBD1	few	TRBJ1-5	CASSLNRGRSQPQHF	TGTGCCAGCAGTTTAAACAGGGGAAGGTCTCAGCCCCAGCATTTT
TRBV11-2	.	.	TRBJ2-1	CASSLDSGKHNEQFF	TGTGCCAGCAGCTTAGACTCGGGTAAGCACAATGAGCAGTTCTTC
TRBV10-2	TRBD1	.	TRBJ2-7	CASSEIATGGQYF	TGCGCCAGCAGTGAAATAGCCACAGGGGGACAGTACTTC
TRBV10-3	.	.	TRBJ1-6	CAISEGGARLAYNSPLHF	TGTGCCATCAGTGAGGGAGGGGCGCGCTTGGCCTATAATTCACCCCTCCACTTT
TRBV13	TRBD2	.	TRBJ2-3	CASSPPPSPGLAGTDTQYF	TGTGCCAGCAGCCCACCGCCCTCACCGGGACTAGCGGGTACAGATACGCAGTATTTT
TRBV5-4	TRBD1	.	TRBJ1-4	CASSLKQGDEKLFF	TGTGCCAGCAGCTTAAAACAGGGGGATGAAAAACTGTTTTTT
TRBV6-1	.	.	TRBJ1-5	CASSEVQGVQPQHF	TGTGCCAGCAGTGAAGTACAGGGAGTTCAGCCCCAGCATTTT
TRBV11-2	.	.	TRBJ2-2	CASSLDPGAGELFF	TGTGCCAGCAGCTTAGATCCGGGGGCCGGGGAGCTGTTTTTT
TRBV5-1	TRBD1	.	TRBJ1-2	CASSSPTGASRAYTF	TGCGCCAGCAGCTCCCCGACAGGGGCGTCGAGGGCCTACACCTTC
TRBV2	.	.	TRBJ2-3	CASRYLVGGTDTQYF	TGTGCCAGCAGGTATCTAGTAGGGGGCACAGATACGCAGTATTTT
TRBV7-9	TRBD1	once	TRBJ1-1	CASRLGTGRADEAFF	TGTGCCAGCCGACTAGGGACAGGTCGGGCAGATGAAGCTTTCTTT
TRBV2	.	.	TRBJ1-1	CASSPTGFRVGLF	TGTGCCAGCAGTCCTACAGGGTTCAGGGTAGGCCTCTTT
TRBV19	.	.	TRBJ1-5	CATETGYSNQPQHF	TGTGCCACCGAAACAGGTTATAGCAATCAGCCCCAGCATTTT
TRBV24-1	TRBD2	.	TRBJ2-5	CATSEPRGGARETQYF	TGTGCCACCAGTGAACCCCGGGGGGGGGCTCGGGAGACCCAGTACTTC
TRBV19	.	.	TRBJ1-2	CASELAGYFGYTF	TGTGCCAGTGAACTGGCAGGGTATTTCGGCTACACCTTC
TRBV19	.	.	TRBJ1-4	CATTSRPNEKLFF	TGTGCAACTACCTCGCGGCCCAATGAAAAACTGTTTTTT
TRBV29-1	TRBD1	.	TRBJ1-5	CSVTPSGGDQPQHF	TGCAGCGTCACCCCCTCAGGGGGCGATCAGCCCCAGCATTTT
TRBV5-5	.	.	TRBJ1-6	CASSLRGGVNSPLHF	TGTGCCAGCAGCTTGAGGGGAGGGGTCAATTCACCCCTCCACTTT
TRBV4-3	.	.	TRBJ1-6	CASSQGGAGNSPLHF	TGCGCCAGCAGCCAAGGGGGCGCGGGAAATTCACCCCTCCACTTT
TRBV19	TRBD1	.	TRBJ1-5	CASTQGAWSNQPQHF	TGTGCCAGTACCCAGGGGGCATGGAGCAATCAGCCCCAGCATTTT
TRBV7-8	.	.	TRBJ1-1	CASSSWDKNTEAFF	TGTGCCAGCAGCTCGTGGGACAAGAACACTGAAGCTTTCTTT
TRBV19	.	.	TRBJ1-4	CASDEGATNEKLFF	TGTGCCAGTGATGAGGGCGCGACTAATGAAAAACTGTTTTTT
TRBV19	.	few	TRBJ1-6	CAAALGQRNSPLHF	TGTGCCGCCGCTCTCGGACAAAGAAATTCACCCCTCCACTTT
TRBV5-1	TRBD2	.	TRBJ2-1	CASSLGLAGNPGRVYEQFF	TGCGCCAGCAGCTTGGGACTAGCGGGCAACCCGGGGCGTGTGTATGAGCAGTTCTTC
TRBV6-2/TRBV6-3	TRBD1	.	TRBJ1-5	CASSSNPRGTSNQPQHF	TGTGCCAGCAGTTCCAATCCCAGGGGGACGAGCAATCAGCCCCAGCATTTT
TRBV6-2/TRBV6-3	TRBD2	.	TRBJ2-2	CASSYSLAGGPAGELFF	TGTGCCAGCAGTTACAGTCTAGCGGGAGGGCCAGCCGGGGAGCTGTTTTTT